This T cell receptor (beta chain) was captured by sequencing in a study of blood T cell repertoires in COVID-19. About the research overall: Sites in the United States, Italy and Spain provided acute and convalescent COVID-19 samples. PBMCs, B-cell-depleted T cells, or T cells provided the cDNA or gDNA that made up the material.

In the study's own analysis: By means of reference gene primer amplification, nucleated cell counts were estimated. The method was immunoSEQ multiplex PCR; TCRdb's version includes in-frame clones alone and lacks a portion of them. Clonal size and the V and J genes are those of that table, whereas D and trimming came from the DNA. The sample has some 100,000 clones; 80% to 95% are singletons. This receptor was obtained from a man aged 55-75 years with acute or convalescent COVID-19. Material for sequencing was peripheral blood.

The CDR3 nucleotides read TGCGCCAGCACGTGGACGACCGGGACAGGGTACAATGAGCAGTTCTTC. Translation gives CASTWTTGTGYNEQFF. The rearrangement uses TRBV5-1 and TRBJ2-1, with 9 bases identical to TRBD1. The CDR3 consists of 16 residues. Germline CDR1 reads SGHRS; CDR2 reads YFSETQ. V lost 6 bases to trimming and J lost 4 bases; unmatched junction nucleotides: 11.